Described below is a single T cell receptor beta chain sequence and its context. Sequencing used immunoSEQ multiplex PCR; TCRdb keeps in-frame clones, though not all of them. In the table there are some 200,000 clones, around 93% of which are singletons. The record originates from a study of shared clonotypes between healthy human individuals. In germline, CDR1 is LNHDA, CDR2 SQIVND (reference sequence). This CDR3 spans 15 amino acids. V was pared by 2 bases and J by 3 bases, with 3 bases of the junction left unmatched. The receptor comes from a woman aged 30 to 39 in good health. The chain carries TRBV19 and TRBJ2-2; 7 bases line up with TRBD2. Sequenced sample: naive CD4+ T cells sorted from blood. Subset here: CD45RA+ positively selected. The chain's CDR3 is CASSIFGGDTGELFF. CDR3 DNA: TGTGCCAGTAGTATATTTGGGGGGGACACCGGGGAGCTGTTTTTT.